This T cell receptor (beta chain) was sequenced for a study of cytomegalovirus exposure and HLA in healthy donors. General observations from the study: The authors confirmed in vitro that three CMV-associated chains were specific for CMV antigens.

This CDR3 has 15 residues. The ends were cut back, 5 bases at V and 5 bases at J, with 17 bases in the middle. Germline lookup yields CDR1 SGHRS and CDR2 YFSETQ. About this clone: Its antigen is still unknown.

PCR used 60 Vbeta primers and 13 Jbeta primers. Original data processing: It was a later analysis that counted roughly 80 million unique TCR beta chains, of which some 9.9 million were shared. Produced via immunoSEQ multiplex PCR; TCRdb's table is partial and in-frame only. V, J and clone size derive from that table, while D and trimming were established from the DNA sequence. The table records around 100,000 clones, around 76% of them present only once. The genes are TRBV5-1 and TRBJ2-1; D possibly corresponds to TRBD1 (7 bases). Sequencing was performed on PBMCs. The receptor was derived from a young woman in good health and CMV-seropositive. CDR3 residues: CASREGQPVNNEQFF. The CDR3 DNA is TGCGCCAGCAGGGAGGGACAGCCGGTTAACAATGAGCAGTTCTTC.